This TCR beta chain was captured by sequencing in a study of blood T cell repertoires in COVID-19. Study-level background: The samples span acute and convalescent COVID-19 from the United States, Italy and Spain.

Sequencing used immunoSEQ multiplex PCR; TCRdb keeps in-frame clones, though not all of them. This table holds over 150,000 clones, about four fifths found once. The sequenced sample consisted of PBMCs or T cells enriched from blood (not recorded which). The receptor was derived from an older woman who had recovered from COVID-19.

The chain's CDR3 is CASSYLGTENQPQHF. The CDR3 bases are TGTGCCAGCAGCTACCTCGGGACAGAAAATCAGCCCCAGCATTTT. The J gene is TRBJ1-5, the V gene TRBV6-5; TRBD1 agrees at 7 bases. Germline values: CDR1 MNHEY, CDR2 SVGAGI. This CDR3 is built from 15 residues. V was pared by 6 bases and J by 4 bases, with 9 bases of the junction left unmatched.